This entry describes one T cell receptor beta chain. The antigen is unknown. V was cut by 6 bases and J by 5 bases, with 10 bases left in between. Germline CDR1 and CDR2: SNHLY and FYNNEI. This CDR3 has 13 residues. This sample was included in a study of CD8+ T cells in alopecia areata. Looking at the study overall: Once tofacitinib had been taken for 6 to 18 months, 6 months off drug followed. Study observations and caveats: There were many expanded lesional clones persisting in scalp and blood during tofacitinib. The study found TCR sharing across patients less clear than in mice, possibly for HLA reasons.

The treatment denotes: oral pan-JAK inhibitor, 5-10 mg twice daily. Lesional scalp punch biopsies and peripheral blood were collected from alopecia areata patients. RNA extraction and reverse transcription yielded cDNA as sequencing template. Here immunoSEQ multiplex PCR was the method, and the copy in TCRdb shows in-frame clones only, minus some. The table has a few hundred thousand clones, more than 30% seen once. The TCR sequence derives from a human donor with alopecia areata. This chain links TRBV2 with TRBJ2-2, with D possibly being TRBD1 (6 bases). The sequencing here drew on CD4+ T cells sorted from blood, taken around week 31, from a patient treated with tofacitinib. The CDR3 region has the DNA TGTGCCAGCAGGGTTACAGGGACCGGGGAGCTGTTTTTT. It yields the protein CASRVTGTGELFF.